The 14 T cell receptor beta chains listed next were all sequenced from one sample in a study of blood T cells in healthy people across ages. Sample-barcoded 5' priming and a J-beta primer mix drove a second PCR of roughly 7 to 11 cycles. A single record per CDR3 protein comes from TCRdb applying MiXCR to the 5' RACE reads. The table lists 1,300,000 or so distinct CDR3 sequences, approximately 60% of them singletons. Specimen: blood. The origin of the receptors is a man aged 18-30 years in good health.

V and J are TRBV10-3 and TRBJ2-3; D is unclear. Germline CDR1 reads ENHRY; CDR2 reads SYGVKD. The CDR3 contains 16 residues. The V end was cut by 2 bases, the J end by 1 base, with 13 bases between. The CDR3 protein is CAISEPPVARTDTQYF. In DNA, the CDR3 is TGTGCCATCAGTGAGCCCCCAGTAGCACGCACAGATACGCAGTATTTT.

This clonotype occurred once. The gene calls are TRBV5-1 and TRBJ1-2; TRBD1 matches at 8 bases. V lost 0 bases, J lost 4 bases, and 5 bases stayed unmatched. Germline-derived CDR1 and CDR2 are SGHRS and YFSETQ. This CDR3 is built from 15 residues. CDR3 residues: CASSLAVTGGYGYTF. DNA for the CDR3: TGCGCCAGCAGCTTGGCCGTAACAGGGGGCTATGGCTACACCTTC.

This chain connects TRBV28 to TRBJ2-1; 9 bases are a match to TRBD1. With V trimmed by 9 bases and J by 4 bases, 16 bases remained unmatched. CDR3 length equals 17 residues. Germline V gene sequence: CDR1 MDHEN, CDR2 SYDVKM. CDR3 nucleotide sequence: TGTGCCAGTCTTATGTTGAGCGGGACAGGGCTTTACAATGAGCAGTTCTTC. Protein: CASLMLSGTGLYNEQFF.

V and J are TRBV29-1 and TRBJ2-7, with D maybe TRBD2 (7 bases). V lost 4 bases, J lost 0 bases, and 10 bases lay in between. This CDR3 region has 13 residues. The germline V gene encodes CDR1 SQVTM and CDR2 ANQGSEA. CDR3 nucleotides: TGCAGCGTTGGGGCGGGGGCCTCCTACGAGCAGTACTTC. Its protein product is CSVGAGASYEQYF.

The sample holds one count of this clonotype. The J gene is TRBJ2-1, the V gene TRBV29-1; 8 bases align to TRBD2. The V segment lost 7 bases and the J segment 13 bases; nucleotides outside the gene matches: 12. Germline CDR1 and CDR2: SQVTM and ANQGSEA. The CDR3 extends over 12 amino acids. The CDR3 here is CSAERESETQFF. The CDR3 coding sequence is TGCAGCGCAGAGCGGGAGTCAGAGACCCAGTTCTTC.

The CDR3 protein is CASSEAGGYGYTF. The CDR3 region has the DNA TGTGCCAGCAGTGAAGCGGGGGGATATGGCTACACCTTC. The chain recombines TRBV6-1 with TRBJ1-2; maybe TRBD1 (5 bases). Trimming left V 0 bases short and J 5 bases short, with 7 bases between. Germline lookup yields CDR1 MNHNS and CDR2 SASEGT. CDR3 length equals 13 residues.

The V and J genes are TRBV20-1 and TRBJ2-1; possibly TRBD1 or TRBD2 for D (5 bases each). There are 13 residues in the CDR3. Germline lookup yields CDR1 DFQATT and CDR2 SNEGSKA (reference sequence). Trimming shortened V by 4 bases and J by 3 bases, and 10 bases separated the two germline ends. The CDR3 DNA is TGCAGTGCTACCGGGACCAACTACAATGAGCAGTTCTTC. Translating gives CSATGTNYNEQFF.

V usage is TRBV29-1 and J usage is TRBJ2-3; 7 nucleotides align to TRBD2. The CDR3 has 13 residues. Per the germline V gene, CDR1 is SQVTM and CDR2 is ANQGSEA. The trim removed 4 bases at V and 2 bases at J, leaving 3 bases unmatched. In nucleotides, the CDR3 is TGCAGCGTTGTCTGGGACTACACAGATACGCAGTATTTT. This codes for CSVVWDYTDTQYF.

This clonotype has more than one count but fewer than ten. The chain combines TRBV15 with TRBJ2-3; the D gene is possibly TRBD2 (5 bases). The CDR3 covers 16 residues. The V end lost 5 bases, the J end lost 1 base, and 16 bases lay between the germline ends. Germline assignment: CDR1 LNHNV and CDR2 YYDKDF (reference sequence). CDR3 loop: CATSAPDSQRTDTQYF. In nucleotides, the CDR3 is TGTGCCACCAGCGCCCCGGACTCCCAGCGCACAGATACGCAGTATTTT.

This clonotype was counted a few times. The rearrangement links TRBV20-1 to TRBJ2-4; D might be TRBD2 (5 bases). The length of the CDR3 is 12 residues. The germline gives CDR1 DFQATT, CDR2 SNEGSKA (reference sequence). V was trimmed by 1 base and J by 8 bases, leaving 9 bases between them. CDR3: CSARAPGDIQYF. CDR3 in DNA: TGCAGTGCTAGAGCCCCCGGGGACATTCAGTACTTC.

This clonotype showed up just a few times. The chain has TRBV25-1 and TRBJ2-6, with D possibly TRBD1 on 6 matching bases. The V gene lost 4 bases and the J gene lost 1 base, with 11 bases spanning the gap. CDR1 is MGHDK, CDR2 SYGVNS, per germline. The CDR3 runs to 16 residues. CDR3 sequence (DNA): TGTGCCAGCAGTGTACAAGGGGGTTCTGGGGCCAACGTCCTGACTTTC. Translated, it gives CASSVQGGSGANVLTF.

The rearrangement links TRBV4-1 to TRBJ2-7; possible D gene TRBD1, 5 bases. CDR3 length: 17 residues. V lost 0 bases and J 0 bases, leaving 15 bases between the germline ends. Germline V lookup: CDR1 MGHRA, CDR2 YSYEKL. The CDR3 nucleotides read TGCGCCAGCAGCCAAGATCCTTTGACGACAGACTCCTACGAGCAGTACTTC. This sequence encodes CASSQDPLTTDSYEQYF.

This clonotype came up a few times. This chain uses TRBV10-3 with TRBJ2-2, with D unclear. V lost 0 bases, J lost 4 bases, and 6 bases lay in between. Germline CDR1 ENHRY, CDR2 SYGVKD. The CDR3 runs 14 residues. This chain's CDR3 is CAISESVSTGELFF. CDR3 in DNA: TGTGCCATCAGTGAGTCTGTTTCCACCGGGGAGCTGTTTTTT.

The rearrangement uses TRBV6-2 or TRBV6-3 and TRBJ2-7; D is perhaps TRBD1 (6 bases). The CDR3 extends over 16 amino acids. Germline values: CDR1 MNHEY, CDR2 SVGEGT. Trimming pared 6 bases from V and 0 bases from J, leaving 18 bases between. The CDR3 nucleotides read TGTGCCAGCAGCCAACTCGGACAGCACTTCTCCTACGAGCAGTACTTC. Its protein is CASSQLGQHFSYEQYF.